This T cell receptor beta chain came from a study of control samples from healthy donors and cancer patients. Sequencing used immunoSEQ multiplex PCR; TCRdb keeps in-frame clones, though not all of them. The profile shows over 110,000 clones, roughly nine tenths of them singletons. Germline CDR1 and CDR2: MNHEY and SVGAGI. The CDR3 covers 14 residues. J gave up 5 bases and V 4 bases, and 5 bases lay outside the gene matches. The receptor was derived from a woman in her 30s in good health. Sequencing was done on a sample of blood. The V call is TRBV6-5, the J call TRBJ2-7; the match to TRBD2 covers 10 bases. The CDR3 sequence is CASSFTGTSDEQYF. The CDR3 bases are TGTGCCAGCAGTTTCACCGGGACTAGCGACGAGCAGTACTTC.